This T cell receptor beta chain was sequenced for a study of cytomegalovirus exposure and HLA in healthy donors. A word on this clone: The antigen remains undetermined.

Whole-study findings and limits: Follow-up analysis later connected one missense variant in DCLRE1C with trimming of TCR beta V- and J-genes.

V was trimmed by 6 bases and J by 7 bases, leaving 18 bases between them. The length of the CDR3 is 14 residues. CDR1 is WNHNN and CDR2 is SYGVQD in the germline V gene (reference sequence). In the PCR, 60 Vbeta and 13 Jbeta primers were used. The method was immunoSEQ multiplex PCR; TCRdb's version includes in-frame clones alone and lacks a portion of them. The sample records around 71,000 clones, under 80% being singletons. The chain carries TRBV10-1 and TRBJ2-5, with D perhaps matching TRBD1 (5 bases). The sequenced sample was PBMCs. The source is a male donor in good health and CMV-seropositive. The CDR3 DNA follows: TGCGCCAGCAGCGAAACGACAGCGTACGGGACCCAGTACTTC. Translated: CASSETTAYGTQYF.